The sequence of this T cell receptor beta chain was determined in a study of cytomegalovirus exposure and HLA in healthy donors. Study-wide results and limits: Published work reported that the classifier diagnosed cytomegalovirus status with high specificity and sensitivity.

Notes on this clone: What it binds is unknown.

Trimming shortened V by 1 base and J by 4 bases, and 14 bases separated the two germline ends. The V gene's germline CDR1 is MNHNS and CDR2 SASEGT. The CDR3 has 15 residues. Assay used: immunoSEQ multiplex PCR; TCRdb lists only in-frame clones, some missing. The sample lists around 150,000 clones, less than 90% occurring once. V and J are TRBV6-1 and TRBJ2-7; tentative D call: TRBD1 (5 bases). This clonotype was sampled from a woman aged 25 to 39 in good health and CMV-seronegative. Sequencing was performed on PBMCs. CDR3: CASSEGPGWAYEQYF. In DNA form, the CDR3 reads TGTGCCAGCAGTGAAGGGCCAGGGTGGGCGTACGAGCAGTACTTC.